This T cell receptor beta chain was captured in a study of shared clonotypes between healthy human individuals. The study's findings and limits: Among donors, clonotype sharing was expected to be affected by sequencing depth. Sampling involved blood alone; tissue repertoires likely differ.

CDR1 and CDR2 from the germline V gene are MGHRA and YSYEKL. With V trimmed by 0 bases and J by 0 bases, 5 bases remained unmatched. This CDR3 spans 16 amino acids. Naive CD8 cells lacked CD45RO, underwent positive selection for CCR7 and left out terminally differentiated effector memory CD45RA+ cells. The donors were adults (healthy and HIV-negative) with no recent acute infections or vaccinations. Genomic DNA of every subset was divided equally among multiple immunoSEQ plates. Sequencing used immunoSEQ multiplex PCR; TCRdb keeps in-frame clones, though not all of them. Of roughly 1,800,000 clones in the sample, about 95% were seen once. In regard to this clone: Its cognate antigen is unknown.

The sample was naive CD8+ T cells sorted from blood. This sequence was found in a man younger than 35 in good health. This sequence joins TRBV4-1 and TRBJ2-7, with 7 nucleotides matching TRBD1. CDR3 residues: CASSQDEGASSYEQYF. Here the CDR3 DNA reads TGCGCCAGCAGCCAAGATGAGGGGGCTAGCTCCTACGAGCAGTACTTC.